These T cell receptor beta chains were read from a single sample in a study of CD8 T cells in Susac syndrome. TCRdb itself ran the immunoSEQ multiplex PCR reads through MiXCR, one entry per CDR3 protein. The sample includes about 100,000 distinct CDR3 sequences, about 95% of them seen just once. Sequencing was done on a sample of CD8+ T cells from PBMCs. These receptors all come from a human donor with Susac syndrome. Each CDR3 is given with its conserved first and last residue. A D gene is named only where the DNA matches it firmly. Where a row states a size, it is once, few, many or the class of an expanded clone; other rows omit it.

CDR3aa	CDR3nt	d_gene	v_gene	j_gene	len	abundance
CASSYDGDTSYEQYF	TGTGCCAGCAGTTACGACGGGGACACCTCCTACGAGCAGTACTTC	NA	TRBV6-5	TRBJ2-7	15	once
CSVAEGAHYGYTF	TGCAGCGTTGCCGAGGGGGCACACTATGGCTACACCTTC	TRBD1	TRBV29-1	TRBJ1-2	13	NA
CASSFWGGGNTIYF	TGTGCCAGCAGTTTTTGGGGGGGCGGAAACACCATATATTTT	NA	TRBV12-3/TRBV12-4	TRBJ1-3	14	NA
CASSYSSGVYEQYF	TGTGCCAGCAGTTACTCGAGCGGGGTCTACGAGCAGTACTTC	TRBD2	TRBV6-2/TRBV6-3	TRBJ2-7	14	NA
CASSQGNGVTEAFF	TGTGCCAGCAGCCAAGGCAACGGAGTTACTGAAGCTTTCTTT	NA	TRBV4-2	TRBJ1-1	14	NA
CASGGQGYEQYF	TGTGCCAGTGGGGGACAGGGCTACGAGCAGTACTTC	TRBD1	TRBV2	TRBJ2-7	12	NA
CSVDPGEQFF	TGCAGCGTGGACCCAGGGGAGCAGTTCTTC	NA	TRBV29-1	TRBJ2-1	10	NA
CASSLLGWTGNTEAFF	TGTGCCAGCAGCTTATTGGGGTGGACAGGAAACACTGAAGCTTTCTTT	TRBD1	TRBV13	TRBJ1-1	16	NA
CASSSIQGHTGELFF	TGTGCCAGCAGTTCAATACAGGGGCACACCGGGGAGCTGTTTTTT	TRBD1	TRBV6-5	TRBJ2-2	15	NA
CASSVGHTGEQDYGYTF	TGTGCCAGCAGCGTAGGGCACACAGGGGAACAAGACTATGGCTACACCTTC	TRBD1	TRBV9	TRBJ1-2	17	NA
CSARAWASGGAGELFF	TGCAGTGCTAGAGCGTGGGCTAGCGGGGGTGCCGGGGAGCTGTTTTTT	TRBD2	TRBV20-1	TRBJ2-2	16	NA
CATSPEGAGETQYF	TGTGCCACCAGCCCTGAGGGTGCGGGGGAGACCCAGTACTTC	NA	TRBV15	TRBJ2-5	14	NA
CASSIPPASVINEQFF	TGTGCCAGTAGTATCCCCCCCGCTAGCGTCATCAATGAGCAGTTCTTC	NA	TRBV19	TRBJ2-1	16	NA
CASSPGVSGANVLTF	TGTGCCAGCAGTCCAGGGGTCTCTGGGGCCAACGTCCTGACTTTC	NA	TRBV25-1	TRBJ2-6	15	NA
CASSLDAGAAGEQYF	TGCGCCAGCAGCTTGGACGCGGGAGCTGCGGGGGAGCAGTACTTC	TRBD2	TRBV5-1	TRBJ2-7	15	NA
CASSIRAGELFF	TGTGCCAGTAGTATTCGAGCCGGGGAGCTGTTTTTT	NA	TRBV19	TRBJ2-2	12	NA
CSARRDNIQYF	TGCAGCGCAAGAAGGGACAACATTCAGTACTTC	NA	TRBV29-1	TRBJ2-4	11	once
CASSRISNTIYF	TGTGCCAGCAGCCGAATCTCAAACACCATATATTTT	NA	TRBV7-9	TRBJ1-3	12	NA
CASSQERLAGWYNEQFF	TGTGCCAGCAGCCAAGAGAGGCTAGCGGGATGGTACAATGAGCAGTTCTTC	TRBD2	TRBV3-1	TRBJ2-1	17	NA
CASSLLGEGNSPLHF	TGCGCCAGCAGCTTGCTTGGGGAGGGTAATTCACCCCTCCACTTT	NA	TRBV5-1	TRBJ1-6	15	NA
CASSKRKYSGNTIYF	TGTGCCAGCAGTAAACGAAAATACTCTGGAAACACCATATATTTT	NA	TRBV6-5	TRBJ1-3	15	NA
CASSQLTGSEAFF	TGTGCCAGCAGCCAATTGACAGGGTCTGAAGCTTTCTTT	TRBD1	TRBV3-1	TRBJ1-1	13	NA
CASRDPEKLFF	TGTGCCAGCAGGGACCCTGAAAAACTGTTTTTT	NA	TRBV2	TRBJ1-4	11	NA
CASIWERYNEQFF	TGTGCCAGCATCTGGGAGAGGTACAATGAGCAGTTCTTC	NA	TRBV13	TRBJ2-1	13	NA
CSAKSGGTEAFF	TGCAGTGCCAAATCAGGGGGAACTGAAGCTTTCTTT	TRBD1	TRBV20-1	TRBJ1-1	12	NA
CASSPRPGQGPSGGWGEQYF	TGTGCCAGCAGTCCTCGGCCGGGACAGGGGCCTAGCGGGGGTTGGGGCGAGCAGTACTTC	NA	TRBV28	TRBJ2-7	20	NA
CASSPRQGPFSSYNSPLHF	TGTGCCAGCAGCCCGCGACAGGGGCCGTTTAGCTCCTATAATTCACCCCTCCACTTT	TRBD1	TRBV7-4	TRBJ1-6	19	NA
CAISQGSVDEQYF	TGTGCCATCAGCCAGGGGAGTGTAGACGAGCAGTACTTC	NA	TRBV10-3	TRBJ2-7	13	NA
CASGLVGELFF	TGTGCTAGTGGGCTGGTCGGGGAGCTGTTTTTT	NA	TRBV12-5	TRBJ2-2	11	NA
CASSKDRPWTQYF	TGTGCCAGCAGTAAGGACCGCCCTTGGACCCAGTACTTC	NA	TRBV6-2/TRBV6-3	TRBJ2-5	13	NA
CASRTGNTEAFF	TGTGCCAGCAGAACAGGGAACACTGAAGCTTTCTTT	NA	TRBV12-3/TRBV12-4	TRBJ1-1	12	NA
CASSVGQGQETQYF	TGTGCCAGCAGCGTAGGGCAGGGGCAAGAGACCCAGTACTTC	NA	TRBV9	TRBJ2-5	14	NA
CSARPGQWTHEQYF	TGCAGTGCTCGACCGGGACAGTGGACCCACGAGCAGTACTTC	TRBD1	TRBV20-1	TRBJ2-7	14	NA
CASSQDWTQETQYF	TGTGCCAGCAGCCAGGACTGGACTCAAGAGACCCAGTACTTC	NA	TRBV14	TRBJ2-5	14	NA
CASSKLAGVWKQYF	TGTGCCAGCAGCAAACTAGCGGGAGTGTGGAAGCAGTATTTT	TRBD2	TRBV28	TRBJ2-3	14	NA
CSARAWGAASNEKLFF	TGCAGTGCTAGAGCCTGGGGGGCAGCCTCTAATGAAAAACTGTTTTTT	NA	TRBV20-1	TRBJ1-4	16	NA
CASSEQGTGNTIYF	TGTGCCAGCAGTGAACAGGGAACCGGAAACACCATATATTTT	NA	TRBV6-1	TRBJ1-3	14	NA
CSAHSSSYEQYF	TGCAGCGCTCACAGCAGCTCCTACGAGCAGTACTTC	NA	TRBV29-1	TRBJ2-7	12	once
CSVVPGNAVEQFF	TGCAGCGTTGTGCCAGGGAATGCGGTTGAGCAGTTCTTC	NA	TRBV29-1	TRBJ2-1	13	NA
CASSYKRVDSGANVLTF	TGTGCCAGCAGCTATAAGCGGGTAGACTCTGGGGCCAACGTCCTGACTTTC	NA	TRBV5-4	TRBJ2-6	17	NA
CSVARDRAYNEQFF	TGCAGCGTCGCACGGGACAGGGCTTACAATGAGCAGTTCTTC	TRBD1	TRBV29-1	TRBJ2-1	14	NA
CASSSGDRERDTGELFF	TGTGCCAGCAGTTCCGGAGATCGGGAAAGAGACACCGGGGAGCTGTTTTTT	NA	TRBV28	TRBJ2-2	17	NA
CASLGTTGETQYF	TGTGCCAGCCTAGGGACCACGGGAGAGACCCAGTACTTC	NA	TRBV2	TRBJ2-5	13	NA
CASRPGGRINSPLHF	TGTGCCAGCCGCCCCGGGGGCAGGATTAATTCACCCCTCCACTTT	NA	TRBV12-3/TRBV12-4	TRBJ1-6	15	NA